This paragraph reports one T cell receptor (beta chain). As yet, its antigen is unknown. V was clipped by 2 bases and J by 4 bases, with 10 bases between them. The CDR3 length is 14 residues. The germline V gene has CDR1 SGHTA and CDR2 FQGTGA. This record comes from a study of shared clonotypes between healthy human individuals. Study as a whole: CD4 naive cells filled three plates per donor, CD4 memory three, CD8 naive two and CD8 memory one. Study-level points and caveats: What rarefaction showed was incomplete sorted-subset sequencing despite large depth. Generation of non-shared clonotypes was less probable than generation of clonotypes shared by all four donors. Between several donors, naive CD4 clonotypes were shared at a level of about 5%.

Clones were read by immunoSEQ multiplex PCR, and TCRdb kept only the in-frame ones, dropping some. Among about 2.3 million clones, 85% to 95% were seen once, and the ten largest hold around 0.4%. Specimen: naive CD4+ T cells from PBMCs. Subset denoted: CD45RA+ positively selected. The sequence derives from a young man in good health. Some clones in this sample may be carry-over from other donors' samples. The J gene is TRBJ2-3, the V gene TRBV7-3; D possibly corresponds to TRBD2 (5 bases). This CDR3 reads CASSLFSGSDTQYF. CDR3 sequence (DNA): TGTGCCAGCAGCTTATTCAGCGGTTCAGATACGCAGTATTTT.